This entry features one T cell receptor (beta chain) sequence. This entry comes from a study of blood T cell repertoires in COVID-19. At the level of the study: Acute-phase and convalescent COVID-19 samples originated in the United States, Italy and Spain.

Only in-frame clones appear in the TCRdb table, and some are missing; sequencing was by immunoSEQ multiplex PCR. The table shows approximately 97,000 clones, with around 90% occurring only once. Seattle participants joined during active infection and were tracked over time. The CDR3 extends over 13 amino acids. Germline V gene sequence: CDR1 SGHVS, CDR2 FQNEAQ. The V and J ends lost 5 bases and 5 bases, in that order; junction bases with no gene match: 3. This clonotype was obtained from a woman between 50 and 59 years old with COVID-19, enrolled during active disease. Sequenced: peripheral blood. V and J are TRBV7-8 and TRBJ2-7, with 10 positions matching TRBD1. Here the CDR3 DNA reads TGTGCCAGCAGCACCGGGACAGGGGACGAGCAGTACTTC. Translating it yields CASSTGTGDEQYF.